This TCR beta chain was profiled in a study of blood T cell repertoires in COVID-19 (dated by TCRdb to 2020 to 2021). Study-level background: The collaborator samples originated in the United States, Italy and Spain and spanned the acute and convalescent phases of COVID-19. The material from the prospective study consisted of cDNA or gDNA derived from T cells, B-cell-depleted T cells, or PBMCs. The dataset comprised deeply sampled blood TCRbeta repertoires from subjects exposed to, actively infected with, or recovered from COVID-19. The repertoires were released in a freely available public database meant as a resource for research on the immune response to SARS-CoV-2. The samples were drawn from the first 160 participants of the ongoing ImmuneRACE study and from some 1,300 subjects provided by 6 global collaborators. Sample metadata almost always included a de-identified subject ID, COVID-19 status, age in years and sex. Where available, HLA class I and class II types were taken from metadata supplied by the sample provider and were not determined by assay-based typing. Broad study findings and their caveats: Clinical and demographic metadata were provided uncurated, with the amount varying by source and participant.

The immunoSEQ Assay, a bias-controlled multiplex PCR, was used to amplify TCRbeta CDR3 regions from genomic DNA. The paper's processing steps were these. Within the assay, amplification of reference gene primers was used to estimate how many nucleated cells each sample contained. To quantify the absolute abundance of each unique TCRbeta CDR3 rearrangement, sequence reads were collapsed and filtered. For each sample, productive Simpson clonality was calculated by taking the square root of Simpson's diversity index across productive rearrangements. Drawn from immuneACCESS, this table holds only the in-frame rearrangements with V and J called that TCRdb kept. Clones are partly lost; checked studies trace under half to an unresolved V gene and leave the rest unexplained. V, J and clone size were drawn from that table, and D and trimming were deduced from the DNA. The sample table records about 140,000 clones; approximately 80% of these occur just once. Around 6.2% of the sample belongs to the ten largest clones.

Participants in the prospective study were aged 18 to 89 years, lived in some 24 United States geographic areas, and enrolled through a virtual design. In the prospective study, participants were assigned to cohorts based on the clinical history participants reported in a screening survey and a study questionnaire. Recovered participants in ImmuneRACE Cohort 3 were defined as having two consecutive negative NP/OP PCR tests, clearance from a healthcare professional, or resolution of symptoms. In the prospective study, whole blood, serum and a nasopharyngeal or oropharyngeal swab were collected from each participant by mobile phlebotomists. Additional blood draws and questionnaires over an approximately 2-month period could optionally be provided by prospective study participants. Before DNA extraction, prospective study blood samples were shipped either frozen or at room temperature. The CDR3 measures 13 amino acids from cysteine to phenylalanine. Only CDR3 DNA is held: 39 bases, read in frame from base 1. Trimming takes 3 bases off V and 4 bases off J; junction bases not matched to a gene: 3. The germline V gene (reference sequence) provides CDR1 GTSNPN and CDR2 SVGIG.

To note about this clone: Its antigen is still unknown. No base-level quality is on record; no much larger clone is a single base apart.

The sequence links TRBV30 to TRBJ2-3, with 8 bases in between that match TRBD2. The sequence derives from a woman in her thirties or forties who had recovered from COVID-19. Sequencing was carried out using PBMCs or T cells enriched from blood (not recorded which). CDR3 sequence: CAWSPGGADTQYF. The DNA is as follows: TGTGCCTGGAGCCCCGGGGGGGCAGATACGCAGTATTTT.